These T cell receptor beta chains were read from a single sample in a study of T cell repertoires in cytomegalovirus infection. TCRdb passed the reads through MiXCR, listing each CDR3 protein once. The data hold 450,000 to 650,000 distinct CDR3 sequences, with roughly 43% observed a single time. No antigen has been identified for these receptors. The source material was cultured PBMCs, sampled from culture after CMV antigen stimulation. Receptors originate from a human donor in good health (CMV status not recorded). Some clones in this sample may be carry-over from other donors' samples. Each CDR3 is given with its conserved first and last residue.

TRBJ2-7,TRBV7-2,CASSSWPDREQYF
TRBJ2-5,TRBV20-1,CSASSDGTQYF
TRBJ2-5,TRBV7-9,CASSLAMAQYF
TRBJ1-5,TRBV12-3/TRBV12-4,CASSFLGGRGQPQHF
TRBJ1-1,TRBV11-2,CASSSRGPDTEAFF
TRBJ1-1,TRBV19,CASSTNRGLNGAFF
TRBJ1-6,TRBV5-6,CASSSPIPGSYNSPLHF
TRBJ2-2,TRBV2,CASRPRGRNTGELFF
TRBJ2-7,TRBV12-3/TRBV12-4,CASSPRLIGEQYF
TRBJ1-1,TRBV7-9,CASSPPRRPNTEAFF
TRBJ2-3,TRBV11-3,CASSLVAGGMGTQYF
TRBJ2-1,TRBV5-4,CASSSAAVQPNEQFF
TRBJ1-6,TRBV5-1,CASSLPRRGQGTSVSPLHF
TRBJ2-1,TRBV7-9,CASSLVASGPWRFF
TRBJ2-3,TRBV20-1,CSVVTDTQYF
TRBJ2-3,TRBV7-9,CASRGQGGDTQYF
TRBJ1-1,TRBV12-3/TRBV12-4,CASSRSANTEAFF
TRBJ2-4,TRBV20-1,CSAVDRLKNIQYF
TRBJ1-2,TRBV7-9,CASSLVAELNYGYTF
TRBJ2-1,TRBV7-6,CASSSGGSEQFF
TRBJ1-3,TRBV6-6,CASSIGRFDTIYF
TRBJ2-1,TRBV19,CASSDHRWGYNEQFF
TRBJ2-2,TRBV5-1,CASTQTGNTGELFF
TRBJ2-5,TRBV7-2,CASSQDRRETQYF
TRBJ1-2,TRBV11-1,CASSAGPTGVDGYTF
TRBJ1-5,TRBV19,CASSIVRDSLSYSNQPQHF
TRBJ1-4,TRBV4-3,CASSQEPGGEKLFF
TRBJ1-6,TRBV28,CASRAGTGASPLHF
TRBJ2-3,TRBV7-9,CASSSRTGVDTQYF
TRBJ2-7,TRBV10-2,CASSTVEDRAYEQYF
TRBJ2-5,TRBV20-1,CSAAWGGPSLETQYF
TRBJ1-6,TRBV7-2,CASTGLNSPLHF